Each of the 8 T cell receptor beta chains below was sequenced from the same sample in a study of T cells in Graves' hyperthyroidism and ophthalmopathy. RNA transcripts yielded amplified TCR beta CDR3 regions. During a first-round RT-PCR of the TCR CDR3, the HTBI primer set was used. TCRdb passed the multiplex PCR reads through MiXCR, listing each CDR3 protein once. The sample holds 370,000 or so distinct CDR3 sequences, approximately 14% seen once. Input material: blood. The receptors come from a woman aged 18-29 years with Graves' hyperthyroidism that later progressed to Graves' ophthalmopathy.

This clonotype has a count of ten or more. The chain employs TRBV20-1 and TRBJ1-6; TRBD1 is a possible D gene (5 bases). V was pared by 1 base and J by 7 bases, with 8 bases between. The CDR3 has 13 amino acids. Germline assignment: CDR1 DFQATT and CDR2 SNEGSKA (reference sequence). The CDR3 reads CSARGGDNSPLHF. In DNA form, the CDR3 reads TGCAGTGCTAGAGGGGGGGACAATTCACCCCTCCACTTT.

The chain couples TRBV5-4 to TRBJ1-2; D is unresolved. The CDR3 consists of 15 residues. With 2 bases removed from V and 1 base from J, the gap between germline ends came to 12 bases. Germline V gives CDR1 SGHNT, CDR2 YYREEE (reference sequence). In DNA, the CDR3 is TGTGCCAGCAGCTTCACGGGAGGCGGTAACTATGGCTACACCTTC. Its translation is CASSFTGGGNYGYTF.

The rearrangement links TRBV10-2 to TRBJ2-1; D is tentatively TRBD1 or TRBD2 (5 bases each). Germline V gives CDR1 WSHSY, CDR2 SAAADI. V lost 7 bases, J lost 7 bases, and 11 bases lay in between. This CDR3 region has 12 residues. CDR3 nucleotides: TGCGCCAGCATGCTTGGGGGTAATGAGCAGTTCTTC. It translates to CASMLGGNEQFF.

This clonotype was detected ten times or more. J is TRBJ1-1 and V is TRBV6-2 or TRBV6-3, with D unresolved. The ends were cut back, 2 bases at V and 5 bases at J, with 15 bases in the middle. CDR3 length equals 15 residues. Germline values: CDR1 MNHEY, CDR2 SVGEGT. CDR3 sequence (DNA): TGTGCCAGCAGTTACGATGGGGTAGGAGGAACTGAAGCTTTCTTT. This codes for CASSYDGVGGTEAFF.

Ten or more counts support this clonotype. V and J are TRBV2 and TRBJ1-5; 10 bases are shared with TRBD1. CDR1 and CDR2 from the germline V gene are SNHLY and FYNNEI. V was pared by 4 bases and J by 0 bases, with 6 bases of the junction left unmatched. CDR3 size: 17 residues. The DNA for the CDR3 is TGTGCCAGCAGTGGGGGACAGGGGAGATATAGCAATCAGCCCCAGCATTTT. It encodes CASSGGQGRYSNQPQHF.

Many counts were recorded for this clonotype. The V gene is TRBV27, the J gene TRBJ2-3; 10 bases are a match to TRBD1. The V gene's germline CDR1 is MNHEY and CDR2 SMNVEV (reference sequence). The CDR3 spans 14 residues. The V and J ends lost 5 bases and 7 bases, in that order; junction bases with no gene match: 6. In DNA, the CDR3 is TGTGCCAGCAGTCCAGGGACAGGGGAAAATACGCAGTATTTT. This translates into CASSPGTGENTQYF.

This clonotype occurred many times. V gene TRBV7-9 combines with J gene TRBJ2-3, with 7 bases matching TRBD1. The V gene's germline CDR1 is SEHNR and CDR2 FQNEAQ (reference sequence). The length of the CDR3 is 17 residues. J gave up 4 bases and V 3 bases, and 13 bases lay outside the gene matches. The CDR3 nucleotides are TGTGCCAGCAGCTTGAATGTCGGGATGCAGGGGGCAGATACGCAGTATTTT. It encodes CASSLNVGMQGADTQYF.

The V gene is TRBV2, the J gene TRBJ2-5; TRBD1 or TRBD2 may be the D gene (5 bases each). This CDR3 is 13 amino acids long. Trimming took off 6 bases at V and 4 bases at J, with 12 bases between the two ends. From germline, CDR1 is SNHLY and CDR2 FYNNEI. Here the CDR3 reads CASRRGMGETQYF. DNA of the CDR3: TGTGCCAGCAGGAGGGGTATGGGAGAGACCCAGTACTTC.